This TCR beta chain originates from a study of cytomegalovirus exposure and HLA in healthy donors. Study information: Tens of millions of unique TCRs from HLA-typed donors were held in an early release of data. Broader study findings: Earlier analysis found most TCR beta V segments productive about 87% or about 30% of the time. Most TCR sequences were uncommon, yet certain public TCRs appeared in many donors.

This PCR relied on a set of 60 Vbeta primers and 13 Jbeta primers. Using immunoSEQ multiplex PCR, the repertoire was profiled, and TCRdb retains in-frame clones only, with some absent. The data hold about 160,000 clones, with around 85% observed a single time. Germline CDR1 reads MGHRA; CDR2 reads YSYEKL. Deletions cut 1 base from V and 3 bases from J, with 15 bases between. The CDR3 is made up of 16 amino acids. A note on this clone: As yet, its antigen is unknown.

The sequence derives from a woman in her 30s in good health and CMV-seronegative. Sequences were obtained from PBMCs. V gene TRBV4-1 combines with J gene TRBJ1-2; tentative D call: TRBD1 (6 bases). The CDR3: CASSQGQGLGDYGYTF. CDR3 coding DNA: TGCGCCAGCAGCCAAGGTCAGGGGTTGGGGGACTATGGCTACACCTTC.